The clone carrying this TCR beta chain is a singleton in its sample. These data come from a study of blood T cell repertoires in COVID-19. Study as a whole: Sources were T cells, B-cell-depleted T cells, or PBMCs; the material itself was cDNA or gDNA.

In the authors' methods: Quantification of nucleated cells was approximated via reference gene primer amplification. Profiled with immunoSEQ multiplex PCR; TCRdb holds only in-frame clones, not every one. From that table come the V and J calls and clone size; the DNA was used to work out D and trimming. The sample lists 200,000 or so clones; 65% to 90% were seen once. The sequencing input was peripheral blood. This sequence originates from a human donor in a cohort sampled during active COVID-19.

The CDR3 nucleotides read TGTGCCAGCAGGGTGGGGCGGCTCTATGGCTACACCTTC. It specifies CASRVGRLYGYTF. The rearrangement uses TRBV12-3 or TRBV12-4 and TRBJ1-2; D might be TRBD1 (5 bases). CDR3 length equals 13 residues. V was trimmed by 6 bases and J by 4 bases, leaving 12 bases between them.